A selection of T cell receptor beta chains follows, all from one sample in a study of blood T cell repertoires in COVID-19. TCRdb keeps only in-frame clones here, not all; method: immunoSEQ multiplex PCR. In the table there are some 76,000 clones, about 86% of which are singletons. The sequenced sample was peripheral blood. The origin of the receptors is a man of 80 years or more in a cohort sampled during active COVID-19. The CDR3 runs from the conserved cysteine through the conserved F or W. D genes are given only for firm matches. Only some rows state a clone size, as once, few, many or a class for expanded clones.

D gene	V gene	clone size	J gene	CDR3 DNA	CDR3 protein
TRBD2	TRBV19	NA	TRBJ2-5	TGTGCCAGTAGTAGGGACCGGGGGGGCCAGGAGACCCAGTACTTC	CASSRDRGGQETQYF
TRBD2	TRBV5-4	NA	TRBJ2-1	TGTGCCAGCAGCCGGGGGGAGGTTAATGAGCAGTTCTTC	CASSRGEVNEQFF
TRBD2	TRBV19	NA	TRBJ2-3	TGTGCCAGTGGGGGGGGTCGCACAGATACGCAGTATTTT	CASGGGRTDTQYF
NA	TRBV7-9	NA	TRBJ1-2	TGTGCCAGCAGCTTAGATCAGGGGCGCAGTGGCTACACCTTC	CASSLDQGRSGYTF
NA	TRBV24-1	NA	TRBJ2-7	TGTGCCACCAGTGCCCCTAGGGAGGTGCGAACCTACGAGCAGTACTTC	CATSAPREVRTYEQYF
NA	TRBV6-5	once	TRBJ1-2	TGTGCCAGCAAGGGGGATTACTATGGCTACACCTTC	CASKGDYYGYTF
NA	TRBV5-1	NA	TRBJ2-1	TGCGCCAGCAGCATCCCAACCTCTAACAATGAGCAGTTCTTC	CASSIPTSNNEQFF
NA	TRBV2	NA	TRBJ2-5	TGTGCCAGCAGTGAACCGACAGAGACGCAAGAGACCCAGTACTTC	CASSEPTETQETQYF
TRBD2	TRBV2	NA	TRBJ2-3	TGTGCCACTCAACAAGGGACTAGCGGCCTTCGCACAGATACGCAGTATTTT	CATQQGTSGLRTDTQYF
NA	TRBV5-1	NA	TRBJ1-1	TGCGCCAGCAGCGACAGCATGAACACTGAAGCTTTCTTT	CASSDSMNTEAFF
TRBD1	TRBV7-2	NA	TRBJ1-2	TGTGCCAGCGCTTCCGGACAGGGGAATAACTATGGCTACACCTTC	CASASGQGNNYGYTF
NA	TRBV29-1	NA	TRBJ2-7	TGCAGCGTTGCGGGCAGGGCGTACGAGCAGTACTTC	CSVAGRAYEQYF
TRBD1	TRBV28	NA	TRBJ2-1	TGTGCCAGCAGTCCTCGGACAGGGATTGGTGAGCAGTTCTTC	CASSPRTGIGEQFF
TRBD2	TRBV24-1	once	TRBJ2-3	TGTGCCACCAGTGATTTTGGGACTAGCCAAGATACGCAGTATTTT	CATSDFGTSQDTQYF
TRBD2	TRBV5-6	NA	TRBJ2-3	TGTGCCAGCAGCTTGATGACCCTAGCGGGGGAATACACAGATACGCAGTATTTT	CASSLMTLAGEYTDTQYF
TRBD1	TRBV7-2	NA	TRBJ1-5	TGTGCCAGCAGCTCAGGGACAGGGGGCAAGCCCCAGCATTTT	CASSSGTGGKPQHF
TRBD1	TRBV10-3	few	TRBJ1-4	TGTGCCTCCCGACAGGGTAATGAAAAACTGTTTTTT	CASRQGNEKLFF
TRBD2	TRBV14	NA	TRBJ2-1	TGTGCCAGCAGCCAACGTTCTAGCGGGGGCCACAGCTCCTACAATGAGCAGTTCTTC	CASSQRSSGGHSSYNEQFF
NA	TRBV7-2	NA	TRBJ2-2	TGTGCCAGCAGCTTAAATCCACACCACCCCGCGAACACCGGGGAGCTGTTTTTT	CASSLNPHHPANTGELFF
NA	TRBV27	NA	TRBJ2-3	TGTGCCAGCAGTTTAGCAGGGCGCACAGATACGCAGTATTTT	CASSLAGRTDTQYF
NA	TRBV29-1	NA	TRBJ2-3	TGCAGCGCCGGGACTGGCTTCACAGATACGCAGTATTTT	CSAGTGFTDTQYF
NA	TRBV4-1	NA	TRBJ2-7	TGCGCCAGCAGCCAAGATAACAGGGCCTACGAGCAGTACTTC	CASSQDNRAYEQYF
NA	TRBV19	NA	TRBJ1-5	TGTGCCAGTAGTATAGAGGGGGCCCAGCCCCAGCATTTT	CASSIEGAQPQHF
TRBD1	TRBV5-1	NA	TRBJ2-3	TGCGCCAGCAGCTTCGGGACAGGGGGCTTGGATACGCAGTATTTT	CASSFGTGGLDTQYF
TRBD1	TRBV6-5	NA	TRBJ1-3	TGTGCCAGCCGTAACAGGGGGCCTGGAAACACCATATATTTT	CASRNRGPGNTIYF
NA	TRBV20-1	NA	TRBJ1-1	TGCAGTGCTAGTGTCGTGACGGGGGCTTTCTTT	CSASVVTGAFF
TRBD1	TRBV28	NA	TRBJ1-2	TGTGCCAGCAGTACTCCGGGACAGGGGGCTGTTGGCTACACCTTC	CASSTPGQGAVGYTF
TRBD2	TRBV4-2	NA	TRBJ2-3	TGTGCCAGCAGCCTCACTAGCGGGGGTGGGACAGATACGCAGTATTTT	CASSLTSGGGTDTQYF
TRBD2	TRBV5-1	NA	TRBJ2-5	TGCGCCAGCAGCCGCCGAACGACAGCGGGGGGTACAGAGACCCAGTACTTC	CASSRRTTAGGTETQYF
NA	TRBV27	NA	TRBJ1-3	TGTGCCAGCAGTTCCCGGGGTCCCTCTGGAAACACCATATATTTT	CASSSRGPSGNTIYF
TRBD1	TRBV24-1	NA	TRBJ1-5	TGTGCCACCAGTGGCGAGGCAGGGGGCGCGACTGGGGAGCCCCAGCATTTT	CATSGEAGGATGEPQHF
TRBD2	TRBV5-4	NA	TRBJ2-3	TGTGCCAGCAGCTTGGTTGCGGGGGGTCTTGTAGATACGCAGTATTTT	CASSLVAGGLVDTQYF
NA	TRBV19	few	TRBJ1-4	TGTGCCAGTACGGCCTGGAGCGGGCGGGTTAATGAAAAACTGTTTTTT	CASTAWSGRVNEKLFF
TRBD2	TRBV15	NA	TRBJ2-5	TGTGCCACCAGCAGCAGAGCGGGGGGGCCAGAGACCCAGTACTTC	CATSSRAGGPETQYF
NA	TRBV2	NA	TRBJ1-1	TGTGCCAGCAGTGACGGGGTAGGGAACACTGAAGCTTTCTTT	CASSDGVGNTEAFF
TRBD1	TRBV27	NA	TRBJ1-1	TGTGCCAGCAGTCCTAGCGACAGGGGGAACACTGAAGCTTTCTTT	CASSPSDRGNTEAFF
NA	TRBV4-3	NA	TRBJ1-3	TGCGCCAGCAGCCGGGCTTTTGGGTCTGGAAACACCATATATTTT	CASSRAFGSGNTIYF
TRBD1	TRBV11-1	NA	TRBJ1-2	TGTGCCAGCAGCGCGCGACAGGGCAACTATGGCTACACCTTC	CASSARQGNYGYTF
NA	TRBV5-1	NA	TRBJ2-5	TGCGCCAGCAGCTGGGGAGGGGGGATCCCAGAGACCCAGTACTTC	CASSWGGGIPETQYF
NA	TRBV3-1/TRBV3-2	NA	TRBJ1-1	TGTGCCAGCAGCCGCAGGGACACTGAAGCTTTCTTT	CASSRRDTEAFF
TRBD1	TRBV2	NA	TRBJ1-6	TGTGCCAGCTGCGGACAGGGGATTTCACCCCTCCACTTT	CASCGQGISPLHF
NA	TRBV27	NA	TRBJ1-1	TGTGCCTCGCGGCTGGACGCGGGGGCCTCTGGAACTGAAGCTTTCTTT	CASRLDAGASGTEAFF
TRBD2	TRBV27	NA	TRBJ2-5	TGTGCCAGCAGTTTAGTAGCGGGGGTTGGAGAGACCCAGTACTTC	CASSLVAGVGETQYF
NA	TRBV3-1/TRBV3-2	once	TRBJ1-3	TGTGCCAGCAGCCATTTTCCAGGGGCTGGGGGAAACACCATATATTTT	CASSHFPGAGGNTIYF
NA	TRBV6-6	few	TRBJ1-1	TGTGCCAGCAGTTCCCGGGACGGGGGGTGGACTGAAGCTTTCTTT	CASSSRDGGWTEAFF
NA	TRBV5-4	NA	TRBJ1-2	TGTGCCAGCAGCTTGGGCGAAACGGGCTATGGCTACACCTTC	CASSLGETGYGYTF
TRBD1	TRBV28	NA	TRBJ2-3	TGTGCCAGCAGACCGACAGGGCGGGATACGCAGTATTTT	CASRPTGRDTQYF
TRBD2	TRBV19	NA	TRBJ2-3	TGTGCCAGTAGTATACTAGCGGGGTCCCATACGCAGTATTTT	CASSILAGSHTQYF
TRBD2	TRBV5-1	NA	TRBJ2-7	TGCGCCAGCAGCAACCGGGACTACCTCTACGAGCAGTACTTC	CASSNRDYLYEQYF
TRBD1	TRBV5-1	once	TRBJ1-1	TGCGCCAGCAGCTTGGCCGACAGGGGTATCACTGAAGCTTTCTTT	CASSLADRGITEAFF
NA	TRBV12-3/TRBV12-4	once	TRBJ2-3	TGTGCCAGCACCCCCGGGGTCGCGGATACGCAGTATTTT	CASTPGVADTQYF
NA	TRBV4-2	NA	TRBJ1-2	TGTGCCAGCAGCCTGGGCCGGCGCATCGATATTTATGGCTACACCTTC	CASSLGRRIDIYGYTF
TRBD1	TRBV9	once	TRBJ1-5	TGTGCCAGCAGCGTAGCTACAGGGGGAAATCAGCCCCAGCATTTT	CASSVATGGNQPQHF
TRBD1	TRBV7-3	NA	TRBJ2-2	TGTGCCAGCAGCGCAACGACAGGGCACACCGGGGAGCTGTTTTTT	CASSATTGHTGELFF
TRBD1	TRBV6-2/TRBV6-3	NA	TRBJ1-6	TGTGCCAGCAGTCTTGATGGACAGGGGGCCTCTGGTTCACCCCTCCACTTT	CASSLDGQGASGSPLHF
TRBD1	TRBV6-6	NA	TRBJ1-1	TGTGCCAGCAGTTACTCGGGCAGGGGGGATACTGAAGCTTTCTTT	CASSYSGRGDTEAFF
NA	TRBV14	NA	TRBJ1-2	TGTGCCAGCAGCCAAGGAGTAACCTCACGCGGCTACACCTTC	CASSQGVTSRGYTF
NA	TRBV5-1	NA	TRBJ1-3	TGCGCCAGCAGCTTGAATGACCCGGGGGGAACTCGAAACACCATATATTTT	CASSLNDPGGTRNTIYF
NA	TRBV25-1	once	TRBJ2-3	TGTGCCAGCAGTAAGACAGAGACAGATACGCAGTATTTT	CASSKTETDTQYF